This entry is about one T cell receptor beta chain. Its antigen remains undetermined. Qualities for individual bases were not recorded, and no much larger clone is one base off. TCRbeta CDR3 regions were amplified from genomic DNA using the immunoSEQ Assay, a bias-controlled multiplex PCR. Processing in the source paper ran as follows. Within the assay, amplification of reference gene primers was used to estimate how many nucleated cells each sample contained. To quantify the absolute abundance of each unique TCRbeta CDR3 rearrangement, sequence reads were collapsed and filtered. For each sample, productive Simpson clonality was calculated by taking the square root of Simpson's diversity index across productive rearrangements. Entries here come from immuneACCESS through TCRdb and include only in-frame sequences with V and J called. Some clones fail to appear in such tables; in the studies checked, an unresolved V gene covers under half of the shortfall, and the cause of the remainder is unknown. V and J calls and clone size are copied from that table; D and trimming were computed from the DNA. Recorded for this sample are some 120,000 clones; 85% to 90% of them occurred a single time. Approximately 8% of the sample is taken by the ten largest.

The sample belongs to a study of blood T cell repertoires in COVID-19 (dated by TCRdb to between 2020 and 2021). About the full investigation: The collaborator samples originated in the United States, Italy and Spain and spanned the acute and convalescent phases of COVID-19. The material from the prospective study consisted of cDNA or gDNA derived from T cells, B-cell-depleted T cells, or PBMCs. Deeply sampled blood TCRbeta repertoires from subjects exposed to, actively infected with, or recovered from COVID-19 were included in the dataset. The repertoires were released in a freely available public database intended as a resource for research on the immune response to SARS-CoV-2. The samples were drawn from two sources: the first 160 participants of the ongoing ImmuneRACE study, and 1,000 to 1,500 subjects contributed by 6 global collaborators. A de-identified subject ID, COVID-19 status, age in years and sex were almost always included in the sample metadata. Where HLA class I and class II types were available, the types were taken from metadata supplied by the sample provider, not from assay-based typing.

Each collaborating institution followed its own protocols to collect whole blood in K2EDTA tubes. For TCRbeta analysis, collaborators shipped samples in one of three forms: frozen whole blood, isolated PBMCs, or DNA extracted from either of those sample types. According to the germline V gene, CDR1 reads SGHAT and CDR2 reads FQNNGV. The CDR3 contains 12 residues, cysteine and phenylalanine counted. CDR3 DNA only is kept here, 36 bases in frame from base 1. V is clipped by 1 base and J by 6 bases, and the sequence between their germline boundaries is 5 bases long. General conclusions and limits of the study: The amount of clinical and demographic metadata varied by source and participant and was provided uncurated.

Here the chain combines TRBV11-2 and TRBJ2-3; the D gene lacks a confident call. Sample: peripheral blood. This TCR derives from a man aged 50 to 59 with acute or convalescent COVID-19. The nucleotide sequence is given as TGTGCCAGCAGCTTAGGGCTGGATACGCAGTATTTT. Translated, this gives CASSLGLDTQYF.